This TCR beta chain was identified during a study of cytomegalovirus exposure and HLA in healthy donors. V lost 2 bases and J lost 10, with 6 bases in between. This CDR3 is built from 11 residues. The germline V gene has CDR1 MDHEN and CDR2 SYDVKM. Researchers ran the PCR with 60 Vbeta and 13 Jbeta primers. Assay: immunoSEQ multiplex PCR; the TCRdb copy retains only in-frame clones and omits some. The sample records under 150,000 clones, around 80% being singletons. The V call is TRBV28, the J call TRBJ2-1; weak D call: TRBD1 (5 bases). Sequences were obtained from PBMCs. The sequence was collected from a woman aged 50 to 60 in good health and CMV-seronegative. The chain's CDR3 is CASSLRGEQFF. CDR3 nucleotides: TGTGCCAGCAGTTTAAGGGGAGAGCAGTTCTTC.